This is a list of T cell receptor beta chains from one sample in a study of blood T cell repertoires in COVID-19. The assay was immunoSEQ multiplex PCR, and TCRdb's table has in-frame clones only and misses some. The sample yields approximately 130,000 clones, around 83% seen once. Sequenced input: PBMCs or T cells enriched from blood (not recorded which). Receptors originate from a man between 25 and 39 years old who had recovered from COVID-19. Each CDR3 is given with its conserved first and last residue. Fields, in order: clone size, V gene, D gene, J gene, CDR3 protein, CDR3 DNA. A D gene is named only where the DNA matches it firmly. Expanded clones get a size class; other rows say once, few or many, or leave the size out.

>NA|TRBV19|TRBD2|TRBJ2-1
CASRLAGGPSSYNEQFF
TGTGCCAGTAGACTAGCGGGGGGACCGAGCTCCTACAATGAGCAGTTCTTC
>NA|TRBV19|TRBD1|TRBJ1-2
CASSISGQTNYGYTF
TGTGCCAGTAGTATATCGGGACAGACCAACTATGGCTACACCTTC
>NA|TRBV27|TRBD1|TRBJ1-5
CASSSRGGGWPQHF
TGTGCCAGCAGTTCCCGAGGGGGCGGGTGGCCCCAGCATTTT
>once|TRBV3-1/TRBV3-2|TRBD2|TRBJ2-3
CASSLLAGGTDTQYF
TGTGCCAGCAGCCTTCTAGCGGGAGGCACAGATACGCAGTATTTT
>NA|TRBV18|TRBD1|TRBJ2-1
CASGTALGEQFF
TGTGCCAGCGGGACAGCTCTCGGGGAGCAGTTCTTC
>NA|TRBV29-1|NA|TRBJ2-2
CSAHRVNTGELFF
TGCAGCGCCCACAGGGTGAACACCGGGGAGCTGTTTTTT
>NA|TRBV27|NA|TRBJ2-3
CASTLPNTDTQYF
TGTGCCAGCACCCTTCCTAACACAGATACGCAGTATTTT
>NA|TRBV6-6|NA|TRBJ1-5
CASSYGAYQPQHF
TGTGCCAGCAGTTACGGGGCGTATCAGCCCCAGCATTTT
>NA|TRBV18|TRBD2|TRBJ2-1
CASSPFTSGVSSYNEQFF
TGTGCCAGCTCACCGTTTACTAGCGGGGTGAGCTCCTACAATGAGCAGTTCTTC
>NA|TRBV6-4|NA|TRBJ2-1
CARGSGPYNEQFF
TGTGCCAGAGGGAGCGGGCCCTACAATGAGCAGTTCTTC
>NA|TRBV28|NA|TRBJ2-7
CASLDDSYEQYF
TGTGCCAGCCTAGATGACTCCTACGAGCAGTACTTC
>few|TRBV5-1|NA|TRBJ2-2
CATREGLNTGELFF
TGCGCCACCAGAGAGGGCCTGAACACCGGGGAGCTGTTTTTT
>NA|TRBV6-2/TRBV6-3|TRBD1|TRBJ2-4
CASSSPTGAMTLAKNIQYF
TGTGCCAGCAGTTCGCCGACAGGGGCTATGACCCTAGCCAAAAACATTCAGTACTTC
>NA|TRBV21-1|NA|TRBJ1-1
CATLGGGRGEAFF
TGTGCCACCCTTGGGGGGGGGCGGGGTGAAGCTTTCTTT
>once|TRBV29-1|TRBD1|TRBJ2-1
CSVVPKTGGNEQFF
TGCAGCGTTGTCCCTAAGACAGGGGGCAATGAGCAGTTCTTC
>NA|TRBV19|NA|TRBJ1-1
CASRSGWTEAFF
TGTGCCAGTAGGAGCGGTTGGACTGAAGCTTTCTTT
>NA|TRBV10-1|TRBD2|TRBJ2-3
CASSPGLAGGSDTQYF
TGCGCCAGCAGTCCTGGACTAGCGGGGGGATCAGATACGCAGTATTTT
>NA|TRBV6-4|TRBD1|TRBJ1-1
CASSDGPGGNTEAFF
TGTGCCAGCAGTGACGGTCCAGGGGGGAACACTGAAGCTTTCTTT
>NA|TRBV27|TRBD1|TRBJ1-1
CASSADRVLNTEAFF
TGTGCCAGCAGTGCCGACAGGGTCCTGAACACTGAAGCTTTCTTT
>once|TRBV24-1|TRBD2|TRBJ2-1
CATSAGGSHYNEQFF
TGTGCCACCAGTGCTGGCGGGAGCCACTACAATGAGCAGTTCTTC
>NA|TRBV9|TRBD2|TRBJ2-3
CASSAQPRGGTQYF
TGTGCCAGCAGCGCACAACCCCGCGGGGGTACGCAGTATTTT
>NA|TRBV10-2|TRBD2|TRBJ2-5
CASSESLAGRPQETQYF
TGCGCCAGCAGTGAGTCGTTAGCGGGGCGGCCGCAAGAGACCCAGTACTTC
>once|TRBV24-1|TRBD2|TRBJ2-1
CATSDASGSFYNEQFF
TGTGCCACCAGTGACGCTAGCGGGAGTTTCTACAATGAGCAGTTCTTC
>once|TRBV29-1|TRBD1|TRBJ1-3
CSVEFLDDRGFGNTIYF
TGCAGCGTTGAGTTCCTTGATGACAGGGGGTTCGGAAACACCATATATTTT
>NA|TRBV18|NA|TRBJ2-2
CASSPLGPLTEPTGELFF
TGTGCCAGCTCACCACTAGGACCTCTGACAGAGCCTACCGGGGAGCTGTTTTTT
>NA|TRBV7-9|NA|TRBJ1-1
CASSLTYRPTEAFF
TGTGCCAGCAGCTTAACTTACAGACCCACTGAAGCTTTCTTT
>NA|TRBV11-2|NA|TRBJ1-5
CASSLGQLAGNQPQHF
TGTGCCAGCAGCCTAGGACAGCTCGCTGGCAATCAGCCCCAGCATTTT
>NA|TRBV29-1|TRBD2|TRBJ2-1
CSVESGLAGSAGQFF
TGCAGCGTTGAATCGGGACTAGCGGGCTCGGCGGGGCAGTTCTTC
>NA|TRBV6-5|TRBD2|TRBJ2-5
CASRHAGAGETQYF
TGTGCCAGCCGCCATGCGGGAGCGGGAGAGACCCAGTACTTC
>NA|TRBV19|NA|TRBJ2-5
CASSRGETQYF
TGTGCCAGTAGCCGGGGAGAGACCCAGTACTTC
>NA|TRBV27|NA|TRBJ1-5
CASSLAVSEPQHF
TGTGCCAGCAGTTTAGCGGTTTCTGAGCCCCAGCATTTT
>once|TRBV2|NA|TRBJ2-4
CASGQGLLAKNIQYF
TGTGCCAGTGGGCAAGGACTTCTAGCCAAAAACATTCAGTACTTC
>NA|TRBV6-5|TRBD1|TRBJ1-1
CASRGTGSGTEAFF
TGTGCCAGCAGGGGGACAGGGTCGGGCACTGAAGCTTTCTTT
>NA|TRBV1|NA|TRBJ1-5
CTSSFPFQHF
TGCACCAGCAGCTTTCCCTTCCAGCATTTT
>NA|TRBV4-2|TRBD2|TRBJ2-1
CASSQGGSGRGNEQFF
TGTGCCAGCAGCCAAGGGGGTAGCGGGAGGGGGAATGAGCAGTTCTTC
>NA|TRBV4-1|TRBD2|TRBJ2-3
CASSQAGGWGVTDTQYF
TGCGCCAGCAGCCAAGCGGGAGGTTGGGGGGTTACAGATACGCAGTATTTT
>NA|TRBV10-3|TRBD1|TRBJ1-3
CAISERDRVDIGIYF
TGTGCCATCAGTGAAAGGGACAGGGTTGATATCGGCATATATTTT
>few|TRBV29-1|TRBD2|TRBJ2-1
CSRTSGSLNEQFF
TGCAGCCGGACTAGCGGGAGCCTCAATGAGCAGTTCTTC
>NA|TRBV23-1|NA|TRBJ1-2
CASSQSGRGKQNYGYTF
TGCGCCAGCAGTCAATCGGGCAGGGGTAAACAAAACTATGGCTACACCTTC
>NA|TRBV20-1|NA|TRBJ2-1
CSARNRDEQFF
TGCAGTGCTAGAAACAGGGATGAGCAGTTCTTC
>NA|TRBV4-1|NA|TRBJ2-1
CASSQEGGTSSYNEQFF
TGCGCCAGCAGCCAGGAAGGAGGGACGAGCTCCTACAATGAGCAGTTCTTC
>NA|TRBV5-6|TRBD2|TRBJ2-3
CASSALAGDLTDTQYF
TGTGCCAGCAGCGCCCTAGCGGGGGATCTGACAGATACGCAGTATTTT
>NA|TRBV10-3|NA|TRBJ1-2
CAISVDSWRDGYTF
TGTGCCATCAGTGTCGACAGTTGGCGCGATGGCTACACCTTC
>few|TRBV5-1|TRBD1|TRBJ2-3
CASSSGQGTDTQYF
TGCGCCAGCAGCTCCGGACAGGGCACAGATACGCAGTATTTT
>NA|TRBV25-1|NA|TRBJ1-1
CASSGYSEAFF
TGTGCCAGCAGTGGTTACAGTGAAGCTTTCTTT
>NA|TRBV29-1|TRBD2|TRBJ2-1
CSVGAGVHYNEQFF
TGCAGCGTTGGGGCGGGAGTGCATTACAATGAGCAGTTCTTC
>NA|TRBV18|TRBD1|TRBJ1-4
CASSQGQGAGTNEKLFF
TGTGCCAGCTCACAAGGACAGGGGGCTGGAACTAATGAAAAACTGTTTTTT